This T cell receptor beta chain was sequenced for a study of blood T cell repertoires in COVID-19 (dated by TCRdb to about 2020). About the full investigation: Samples covering the acute and convalescent phases of COVID-19 were provided by collaborators in the United States, Italy and Spain. The prospective study material was composed of cDNA or gDNA derived from T cells, B-cell-depleted T cells, or PBMCs. Deeply sampled blood TCRbeta repertoires from subjects exposed to, actively infected with, or recovered from COVID-19 were included in the dataset. The repertoires were made available in a free public database intended to serve as a resource for research on the immune response to SARS-CoV-2. The samples were drawn from the first 160 participants of the ongoing ImmuneRACE study and from 1,254 subjects provided by 6 global collaborators. A de-identified subject ID, COVID-19 status, age in years and sex were almost always included in the sample metadata. HLA class I and class II types, where available, came from metadata supplied by the sample provider rather than from assay-based typing.

The research as a whole found: The quantity of clinical and demographic metadata differed by source and by participant and was supplied without curation.

Whole blood was collected in K2EDTA tubes by collaborating institutions according to the institutions' own protocols. Collaborator samples were shipped for TCRbeta analysis as frozen whole blood, isolated PBMCs, or DNA extracted from either sample type. In the germline V gene (reference sequence), CDR1 corresponds to GTSNPN and CDR2 to SVGIG. The CDR3 runs 15 residues from the cysteine to the phenylalanine. The kept DNA is CDR3 alone, 45 bases in frame from the first base. Relative to germline, V is missing 5 bases and J is missing 1 base, with 9 bases of the junction outside any gene match. TCRbeta CDR3 regions were amplified from genomic DNA using the immunoSEQ Assay, a bias-controlled multiplex PCR. The paper's processing steps were these. The number of nucleated cells in each sample was estimated from the amplification of reference gene primers within the assay. To quantify the absolute abundance of each unique TCRbeta CDR3 rearrangement, sequence reads were collapsed and filtered. Productive Simpson clonality was computed per sample as the square root of Simpson's diversity index over productive rearrangements. TCRdb re-hosts the immuneACCESS table, in-frame sequences only. Its copies lack some clones; in the studies checked, an unresolved V gene accounts for under half of them, and the cause for the rest is not known. D and trimming come from the DNA, and the V and J calls and clone size come from that table. The sample contains about 62,000 clones, about nine tenths of them found a single time. 1.3% of the sample belongs to the ten largest clones.

Of note for this clone: Its antigen remains unidentified. Base qualities were left out, and no much larger clone turns up one base away.

The sequence was obtained from a woman of 80 years or more with acute or convalescent COVID-19. The rearranged segments are TRBV30 and TRBJ2-3; TRBD2 agrees with 7 junctional bases. The specimen sequenced was peripheral blood. The CDR3 protein sequence reads: CAWGRRGRGTDTQYF. In nucleotides, the sequence is TGTGCCTGGGGAAGGCGGGGGAGAGGCACAGATACGCAGTATTTT.